These 21 T cell receptor beta chains originate from one sample sequenced in a study of T cell changes during pregnancy in multiple sclerosis. Libraries were prepared by immunoSEQ multiplex PCR; TCRdb keeps only in-frame clonotypes and omits some of them. The sample holds approximately 51,000 clones, 94% seen once. The source material was CD4+ T cells from peripheral blood mononuclear cells, sampled in the second trimester of pregnancy. These receptors all stem from a female donor with multiple sclerosis, enrolled in a pregnancy study.

V is TRBV6-5 and J is TRBJ2-5; 8 bases are a match to TRBD2. The CDR3 runs to 16 residues. Trimming took 0 bases from V and 2 from J; bases not matched to a gene: 5. The germline V gene encodes CDR1 MNHEY and CDR2 SVGAGI. CDR3 DNA sequence: TGTGCCAGCAGTTACTCCCGGGGCGGGGGGCAAGAGACCCAGTACTTC. It specifies CASSYSRGGGQETQYF.

The V gene is TRBV27, the J gene TRBJ2-7; D not certain. Germline CDR1 and CDR2: MNHEY and SMNVEV (reference sequence). V was cut by 5 bases and J by 0 bases, with 11 bases left in between. CDR3 size: 14 residues. The CDR3 loop reads CASSRLRNSYEQYF. Written as DNA, the CDR3 is TGTGCCAGCAGTCGATTGCGCAACTCCTACGAGCAGTACTTC.

This chain uses TRBV6-6 with TRBJ1-5; tentatively, D is TRBD1 (5 bases). Germline CDR1 MNHNY, CDR2 SVGAGI (reference sequence). V gave up 10 bases and J gave up 4 bases, with 11 bases separating them. This CDR3 contains 12 residues. This CDR3 reads CATRRGNQPQHF. CDR3 sequence (DNA): TGTGCCACGAGAAGGGGTAATCAGCCCCAGCATTTT.

In regard to this clone: One end of the junction varies from germline; a read error may be responsible. The rearrangement links TRBV7-2 to TRBJ2-7; 7 bases line up with TRBD1. The CDR3 is made up of 14 amino acids. In germline, CDR1 is SGHTA, CDR2 FQGNSA. The CDR3 sequence is CASRFQGVSYEQYF. The CDR3 coding sequence is TGTGCCAGCCGCTTTCAGGGGGTGTCCTACGAGCAGTACTTC.

The chain combines TRBV7-9 with TRBJ1-2, with 8 bases matching TRBD1. From germline, CDR1 is SEHNR and CDR2 FQNEAQ (reference sequence). The CDR3 totals 13 residues. The V and J ends lost 2 bases and 8 bases, in that order; junction bases with no gene match: 4. The CDR3 nucleotides are TGTGCCAGCAGCTTACAGGGGGCGCGGGGCTACACCTTC. Translating gives CASSLQGARGYTF.

The chain uses TRBV9 and TRBJ2-2; 9 bases are shared with TRBD2. The CDR3 sequence is 15 residues long. The V gene end was trimmed by 4 bases and the J gene end by 6 bases; junction bases not matched to a gene: 7. Germline CDR1 SGDLS, CDR2 YYNGEE. The CDR3 region has the DNA TGTGCCAGCAGCTGGTCTAGCGGGGTTCCCGGGGAGCTGTTTTTT. Translated, it gives CASSWSSGVPGELFF.

This chain uses TRBV9 with TRBJ2-3; 11 bases are a match to TRBD2. Looked up from germline, CDR1 is SGDLS and CDR2 is YYNGEE. The CDR3 is 18 residues long. The J segment lost 1 base and the V segment lost 3 bases, leaving 10 bases of the junction unmatched. CDR3 in DNA: TGTGCCAGCAGCGAAAGATTAGCGGGGGGGTGGGGCACAGATACGCAGTATTTT. Amino acids: CASSERLAGGWGTDTQYF.

The count of this clone is one. The chain combines TRBV7-8 with TRBJ2-7; D ambiguous. The CDR3 loop spans 18 amino acids. V was shortened by 2 bases and J by 0 bases, with 20 bases between the two germline ends. Per the germline V gene, CDR1 is SGHVS and CDR2 is FQNEAQ. CDR3 protein: CASSLISSWVSSSYEQYF. CDR3 coding DNA: TGTGCCAGCAGCTTAATAAGTTCGTGGGTCTCTAGCTCCTACGAGCAGTACTTC.

A few counts support this clone. This chain links TRBV6-5 with TRBJ1-6; TRBD1 is a possible D gene (6 bases). Trimming removed 0 bases from V and 7 bases from J, with 10 bases in between. The germline V gene has CDR1 MNHEY and CDR2 SVGAGI. The CDR3 has 15 residues. The CDR3 is CASSYSKGGNSPLHF. In DNA form, the CDR3 reads TGTGCCAGCAGTTACTCGAAGGGGGGGAATTCACCCCTCCACTTT.

V and J are TRBV19 and TRBJ2-7; D call uncertain. The germline CDR1 and CDR2 sequences are LNHDA and SQIVND (reference sequence). The CDR3 loop spans 12 amino acids. The germline V and J ends were trimmed by 4 bases and 0 bases, with 4 bases remaining between them. The CDR3 bases are TGTGCCAGTAGTACGAGCTCCTACGAGCAGTACTTC. As protein: CASSTSSYEQYF. The variable domain in full, completed from reference TRBV19 and TRBJ2-7, reads DGGITQSPKYLFRKEGQNVTLSCEQNLNHDAMYWYRQDPGQGLRLIYYSQIVNDFQKGDIAEGYSVSREKKESFPLTVTSAQKNPTAFYLCASSTSSYEQYFGPGTRLTVT.

The gene calls are TRBV7-8 and TRBJ2-2, with D tentatively TRBD2 (7 bases). The CDR3 is made up of 15 amino acids. The ends were cut back, 2 bases at V and 6 bases at J, with 13 bases in the middle. Germline V lookup: CDR1 SGHVS, CDR2 FQNEAQ. Here the CDR3 reads CASSLLWGGPGELFF. CDR3 nucleotides: TGTGCCAGCAGCTTACTTTGGGGGGGGCCCGGGGAGCTGTTTTTT.

V gene TRBV6-5 combines with J gene TRBJ1-1; D unclear. The CDR3 spans 14 residues. Per the germline V gene, CDR1 is MNHEY and CDR2 is SVGAGI. V was clipped by 6 bases and J by 1 base, with 12 bases between them. In DNA form, the CDR3 reads TGTGCCAGCAGCCCACTGGTGCAGAACACTGAAGCTTTCTTT. It specifies CASSPLVQNTEAFF.

This clone came up once. CDR3 residues: CASSSPDRGRDTQYF. The DNA for the CDR3 is TGTGCCAGCAGCTCCCCGGACAGGGGGCGGGATACGCAGTATTTT. The chain joins TRBV7-3 to TRBJ2-3, with 11 bases identical to TRBD1. Germline CDR1 and CDR2: SGHTA and FQGTGA. The CDR3 loop spans 15 amino acids. The V segment lost 4 bases and the J segment 6 bases; nucleotides outside the gene matches: 6.

CDR3 sequence reads: CASSINSAGNQPQHF. The CDR3 coding sequence is TGTGCCAGTAGTATTAACTCGGCGGGCAATCAGCCCCAGCATTTT. J is TRBJ1-5 and V is TRBV19; D remains ambiguous. The germline V gene encodes CDR1 LNHDA and CDR2 SQIVND (reference sequence). V dropped 3 bases and J dropped 2 bases, with 11 bases sitting between them. The CDR3 consists of 15 residues.

The chain recombines TRBV25-1 with TRBJ1-2; 7 nucleotides align to TRBD1. This CDR3 has 14 amino acids. Germline CDR1 is MGHDK and CDR2 is SYGVNS. Trimming took 3 bases from V and 5 from J; bases not matched to a gene: 6. The chain's CDR3 is CASSDRPRGYGYTF. CDR3 coding DNA: TGTGCCAGCAGTGATCGGCCCAGGGGGTATGGCTACACCTTC.

The chain recombines TRBV5-4 with TRBJ1-2; maybe TRBD1 (6 bases). V lost 3 bases, J lost 3 bases, and 18 bases lay in between. Germline V gene lookup returns CDR1 SGHNT and CDR2 YYREEE (reference sequence). The CDR3 contains 16 residues. The CDR3, as DNA: TGTGCCAGCAGCTCCGGTAACAGGGTAGGAGACTATGGCTACACCTTC. Translating it yields CASSSGNRVGDYGYTF.

With respect to this clone: The identical CDR3 is also encoded by other nucleotide sequences in the sample. The chain recombines TRBV4-1 with TRBJ1-1; D is undetermined. The V gene's germline CDR1 is MGHRA and CDR2 YSYEKL. Trimming shortened V by 0 bases and J by 3 bases, and 17 bases separated the two germline ends. The CDR3 has 17 residues. CDR3 sequence (DNA): TGCGCCAGCAGCCAAGATGGGTCCCAGCGACTTTACACTGAAGCTTTCTTT. As protein: CASSQDGSQRLYTEAFF.

This clone was observed once. The J gene is TRBJ1-2, the V gene TRBV6-1; no clear D gene. This CDR3 region has 16 residues. Germline V CDR1 and CDR2: MNHNS, SASEGT. Trimming stripped 2 bases from V and 1 base from J, with 14 bases between. The CDR3 here is CASSETLRRFNYGYTF. The DNA for the CDR3 is TGTGCCAGCAGTGAAACGCTGCGGAGGTTTAACTATGGCTACACCTTC.

The V and J genes are TRBV18 and TRBJ2-5; the D gene is possibly TRBD2 (5 bases). Between the trimmed V and J ends, which lost 3 bases and 2 bases, there was a span of 10 bases. The CDR3 sequence is 14 residues long. Germline loops: CDR1 KGHSH, CDR2 LQKENI. The CDR3 coding sequence is TGTGCCAGCTCACCCGGACTGGCACAAGAGACCCAGTACTTC. As protein: CASSPGLAQETQYF.

The chain links TRBV5-1 to TRBJ1-1, with D perhaps matching TRBD1 (5 bases). Trimming cost V 4 bases and J 5 bases, with 15 bases left between them. In germline, CDR1 is SGHRS, CDR2 YFSETQ. The CDR3 totals 14 residues. The CDR3 is CASSPGLKGTEAFF. For the CDR3, the DNA is TGCGCCAGCAGCCCGGGCCTGAAGGGGACTGAAGCTTTCTTT. Complete variable domain (other parts from reference TRBV5-1 and TRBJ1-1): KAGVTQTPRYLIKTRGQQVTLSCSPISGHRSVSWYQQTPGQGLQFLFEYFSETQRNKGNFPGRFSGRQFSNSRSEMNVSTLELGDSALYLCASSPGLKGTEAFFGQGTRLTVV.

The rearrangement links TRBV7-2 to TRBJ1-2; no clear D gene. From germline, CDR1 is SGHTA and CDR2 FQGNSA. V was clipped by 4 bases and J by 5 bases, with 8 bases between them. CDR3 size: 12 residues. In DNA, the CDR3 is TGTGCCAGCAGCTCGACACCTTATGGCTACACCTTC. As protein: CASSSTPYGYTF.